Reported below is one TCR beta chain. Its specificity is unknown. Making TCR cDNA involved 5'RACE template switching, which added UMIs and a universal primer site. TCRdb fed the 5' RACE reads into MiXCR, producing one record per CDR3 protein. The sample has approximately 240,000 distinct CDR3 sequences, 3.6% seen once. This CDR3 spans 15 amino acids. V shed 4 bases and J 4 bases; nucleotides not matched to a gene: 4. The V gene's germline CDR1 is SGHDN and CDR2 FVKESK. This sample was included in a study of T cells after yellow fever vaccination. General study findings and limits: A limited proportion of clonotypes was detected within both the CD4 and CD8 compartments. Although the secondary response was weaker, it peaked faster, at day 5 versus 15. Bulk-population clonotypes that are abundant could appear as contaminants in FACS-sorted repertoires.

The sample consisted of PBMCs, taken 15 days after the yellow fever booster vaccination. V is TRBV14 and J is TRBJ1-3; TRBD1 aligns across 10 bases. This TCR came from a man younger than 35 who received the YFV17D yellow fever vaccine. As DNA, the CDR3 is TGTGCCAGCAGCCGAGGGACAGGGGCCGGAAACACCATATATTTT. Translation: CASSRGTGAGNTIYF. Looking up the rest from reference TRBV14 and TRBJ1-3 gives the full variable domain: EAGVTQFPSHSVIEKGQTVTLRCDPISGHDNLYWYRRVMGKEIKFLLHFVKESKQDESGMPNNRFLAERTGGTYSTLKVQPAELEDSGVYFCASSRGTGAGNTIYFGEGSWLTVV.